This TCR beta chain was identified during a study of blood T cell repertoires in COVID-19. Original processing methods: Using reference gene primer amplification, nucleated cell counts were estimated. Here immunoSEQ multiplex PCR was the method, and the copy in TCRdb shows in-frame clones only, minus some. The V and J calls and the clone size are those of that table, but D and trimming were determined from the DNA. This sample carries tens of thousands of clones, over 75% of them seen once, and the ten largest clones take approximately 12%. Sample: peripheral blood. The TCR originated in an elderly man with acute or convalescent COVID-19.

CDR3 protein: CASSLASTYEQYF. The CDR3 bases are TGTGCCAGCAGCTTAGCGTCAACCTACGAGCAGTACTTC. The chain couples TRBV7-8 to TRBJ2-7; no clear D. CDR1 and CDR2 from the germline V gene are SGHVS and FQNEAQ. This CDR3 spans 13 amino acids. V was pared by 0 bases and J by 2 bases, with 5 bases between.